These T cell receptor beta chains were read from a single sample in a study of blood T cell repertoires in COVID-19. Using immunoSEQ multiplex PCR, the repertoire was profiled, and TCRdb retains in-frame clones only, with some absent. The table records 150,000 to 160,000 clones, around 90% of them present only once. Sequenced input: peripheral blood. Receptors were obtained from a man aged 50 to 60 with acute or convalescent COVID-19. Each CDR3 is given with its conserved first and last residue. A D gene is named only where the DNA matches it firmly. The listing skips clone size in some rows; elsewhere it reads once, few, many or a size class.

V,J,size,length,D,CDR3,DNA
TRBV27,TRBJ2-7,NA,14,TRBD2,CASSLTSGIGEQYF,TGTGCCAGCAGTTTGACTAGCGGGATAGGGGAGCAGTACTTC
TRBV7-9,TRBJ2-1,NA,14,TRBD2,CASRRGDHYNEQFF,TGTGCCAGCAGACGGGGGGATCATTACAATGAGCAGTTCTTC
TRBV5-1,TRBJ1-2,NA,16,NA,CASRQNGVRGIVGYTF,TGCGCCAGCAGACAAAACGGGGTTCGGGGGATTGTTGGCTACACCTTC
TRBV19,TRBJ2-2,few,17,TRBD2,CASSMTSGGAWTGELFF,TGTGCCAGTAGTATGACTAGCGGGGGGGCTTGGACCGGGGAGCTGTTTTTT
TRBV10-2,TRBJ1-6,NA,12,NA,CASNGRDSPLHF,TGCGCCAGCAACGGGAGGGATTCACCCCTCCACTTT
TRBV6-5,TRBJ2-1,NA,13,TRBD1,CASRLQGANEQFF,TGTGCCAGCAGATTACAGGGGGCCAATGAGCAGTTCTTC
TRBV6-6,TRBJ2-3,once,14,NA,CASSYLTSTDTQYF,TGTGCCAGCAGTTACTTAACTAGCACAGATACGCAGTATTTT
TRBV28,TRBJ1-2,NA,11,NA,CASAGFYGYTF,TGTGCCAGCGCAGGGTTCTATGGCTACACCTTC
TRBV4-1,TRBJ2-3,once,16,TRBD1,CASSHTGTGAGDTQYF,TGCGCCAGCAGCCACACCGGGACAGGGGCAGGAGATACGCAGTATTTT
TRBV9,TRBJ1-1,NA,15,TRBD1,CASSDPTGGRTEAFF,TGTGCCAGCAGCGACCCGACAGGGGGGAGAACTGAAGCTTTCTTT
TRBV5-1,TRBJ2-5,NA,16,TRBD2,CASSLSSGGNKETQYF,TGCGCCAGCAGCCTCTCTAGCGGGGGGAACAAAGAGACCCAGTACTTC
TRBV18,TRBJ1-1,NA,16,NA,CASSPTGVIGGDEAFF,TGTGCCAGCTCACCCACGGGGGTAATCGGGGGGGATGAAGCTTTCTTT
TRBV18,TRBJ2-1,NA,14,TRBD1,CASSPGTGRHEQFF,TGTGCCAGCTCACCCGGGACAGGGAGGCATGAGCAGTTCTTC
TRBV7-8,TRBJ2-5,NA,15,NA,CASSPDLGIRETQYF,TGTGCCAGCAGCCCCGATCTTGGCATACGTGAGACCCAGTACTTC
TRBV7-2,TRBJ1-3,NA,16,TRBD1,CASSWDPRGFGNTIYF,TGTGCCAGCAGCTGGGACCCCAGGGGGTTTGGAAACACCATATATTTT
TRBV14,TRBJ2-1,NA,15,NA,CASSPVRNLQDEQFF,TGTGCCAGCAGCCCGGTACGGAATCTGCAGGATGAGCAGTTCTTC
TRBV6-5,TRBJ1-1,NA,15,NA,CASSYPVGVNTEAFF,TGTGCCAGCAGTTACCCTGTAGGGGTGAACACTGAAGCTTTCTTT